Each of the 9 T cell receptor beta chains below was sequenced from the same sample in a study of CD8 T cells in Susac syndrome (dated 2019 in TCRdb). The library was generated by the immunoSEQ multiplex PCR assay. RNA was extracted using the RNeasy kit, and roughly 0.5 to 1 microgram was reverse transcribed with random hexamers. The public reads were reprocessed in TCRdb via fastp at Q25 and MiXCR, keeping in-frame beta chains. Each record represents a unique CDR3 protein, reported with the most common genes and DNA among its rows. This sample comprises roughly 120,000 distinct CDR3 sequences, approximately 96% of them detected only once. The ten largest make up more than 0.08% of the sample. Sample: CD4+ T cells from PBMCs. The origin of the receptors is a human donor in good health.

This rearrangement joins TRBV7-9 to TRBJ2-1, with TRBD2 matching 9 bases. Germline CDR1 and CDR2: SEHNR and FQNEAQ (reference sequence). V lost 4 bases, J lost 4 bases, and 14 bases stayed unmatched. The CDR3 loop spans 18 amino acids. The CDR3, as DNA: TGTGCCAGCAGCTCCTCGCGGGGGGGTTCCCATAGATACAATGAGCAGTTCTTC. It codes for CASSSSRGGSHRYNEQFF.

The V call is TRBV5-1, the J call TRBJ1-1, with D unresolved. V shed 6 bases and J shed 1 base, with 16 bases lying between them. The CDR3 is 15 amino acids. In germline, CDR1 is SGHRS, CDR2 YFSETQ. The CDR3 protein is CASKAGEFGNTEAFF. Written as DNA, the CDR3 is TGCGCCAGCAAAGCGGGAGAATTTGGGAACACTGAAGCTTTCTTT.

The chain is built from TRBV6-2 or TRBV6-3 and TRBJ2-3, with D perhaps given as TRBD1 or TRBD2 (5 bases each). V lost 6 bases and J lost 1, with 20 bases in between. Germline CDR1 is MNHEY and CDR2 is SVGEGT. This CDR3 has 17 residues. The CDR3 here is CASRRGFKGPRTDTQYF. In nucleotides, the CDR3 is TGTGCCAGCAGGAGGGGATTCAAAGGGCCCCGCACAGATACGCAGTATTTT.

V usage is TRBV9 and J usage is TRBJ1-1, with D hard to call. Germline CDR1 is SGDLS and CDR2 is YYNGEE. V lost 2 bases, J lost 1 base, and 9 bases lay in between. This CDR3 is 14 amino acids long. Here the CDR3 reads CASSVNVKNTEAFF. CDR3 sequence (DNA): TGTGCCAGCAGCGTCAACGTTAAGAACACTGAAGCTTTCTTT. Full variable domain (outside the CDR3, taken from reference TRBV9 and TRBJ1-1): DSGVTQTPKHLITATGQRVTLRCSPRSGDLSVYWYQQSLDQGLQFLIQYYNGEERAKGNILERFSAQQFPDLHSELNLSSLELGDSALYFCASSVNVKNTEAFFGQGTRLTVV.

This chain uses TRBV20-1 with TRBJ1-2; the D gene is possibly TRBD1 (5 bases). Germline lookup yields CDR1 DFQATT and CDR2 SNEGSKA (reference sequence). The CDR3 runs to 15 residues. V was shortened by 6 bases and J by 1 base, with 18 bases between the two germline ends. The CDR3 coding sequence is TGCAGTGCCAGTGGGGGTGACACCTTTAACTATGGCTACACCTTC. This translates into CSASGGDTFNYGYTF.

Comments on this clonotype: At one end the junction does not follow the germline gene, possibly because of a read error. The rearrangement links TRBV29-1 to TRBJ1-2; a weak D match, TRBD1 (6 bases). The germline V gene encodes CDR1 SQVTM and CDR2 ANQGSEA. The CDR3 is 10 amino acids. CDR3 amino acids: CSVEETGNTF. The CDR3 region has the DNA TGCAGCGTAGAAGAAACAGGGAACACCTTC. Filled out from reference TRBV29-1 and TRBJ1-2, the complete variable domain reads SAVISQKPSRDICQRGTSLTIQCQVDSQVTMMFWYRQQPGQSLTLIATANQGSEATYESGFVIDKFPISRPNLTFSTLTVSNMSPEDSSIYLCSVEETGNTFGSGTRLTVV.

Only one count was recorded for this clonotype. The chain recombines TRBV5-1 with TRBJ1-6; 7 positions match TRBD1. The trim removed 4 bases at V and 10 bases at J, leaving 11 bases unmatched. Germline CDR1 is SGHRS and CDR2 is YFSETQ. CDR3 length equals 15 residues. The chain's CDR3 is CASSEKTDRASPLHF. CDR3 nucleotide sequence: TGCGCCAGCAGCGAAAAGACCGACAGGGCCTCACCCCTCCACTTT.

This clonotype is a singleton in its sample. The V gene is TRBV9, the J gene TRBJ1-4, with TRBD1 matching over 11 bases. With 4 bases clipped from V and 3 bases from J, the junction kept 8 bases outside the gene matches. Germline lookup yields CDR1 SGDLS and CDR2 YYNGEE. This CDR3 is built from 17 residues. The CDR3 DNA sequence: TGTGCCAGCAGCTCTCAGGACAGGGGGCTGTCTAATGAAAAACTGTTTTTT. Translated: CASSSQDRGLSNEKLFF.

J is TRBJ2-2 and V is TRBV3-1, with D maybe TRBD1 (6 bases). Trimming removed 1 base from V and 7 bases from J, with 10 bases in between. Germline lookup yields CDR1 LGHDT and CDR2 YNNKEL (reference sequence). The CDR3 extends over 14 amino acids. This chain's CDR3 is CASSQAGVVGELFF. The CDR3 DNA follows: TGTGCCAGCAGCCAAGCAGGGGTTGTCGGGGAGCTGTTTTTT.